This T cell receptor beta chain was sequenced for a study of cytomegalovirus exposure and HLA in healthy donors. Vbeta (60) and Jbeta (13) primers were used in the PCR. Sequencing used immunoSEQ multiplex PCR; TCRdb keeps in-frame clones, though not all of them. There are roughly 90,000 clones in the sample; about four fifths occur only once, and around 2.3% lies in the top ten. The TCR sequence derives from a man younger than 35 in good health and CMV-seronegative. The specimen was PBMCs.

Written as DNA, the CDR3 is TGTGCCAGCAGTGTACCCGGGACAGGGATCTATGGCTACACCTTC. Protein sequence: CASSVPGTGIYGYTF. The V call is TRBV28, the J call TRBJ1-2; TRBD1 matches at 9 bases. Germline loops: CDR1 MDHEN, CDR2 SYDVKM. The CDR3 contains 15 residues. The J segment lost 4 bases and the V segment lost 5 bases, leaving 8 bases of the junction unmatched.